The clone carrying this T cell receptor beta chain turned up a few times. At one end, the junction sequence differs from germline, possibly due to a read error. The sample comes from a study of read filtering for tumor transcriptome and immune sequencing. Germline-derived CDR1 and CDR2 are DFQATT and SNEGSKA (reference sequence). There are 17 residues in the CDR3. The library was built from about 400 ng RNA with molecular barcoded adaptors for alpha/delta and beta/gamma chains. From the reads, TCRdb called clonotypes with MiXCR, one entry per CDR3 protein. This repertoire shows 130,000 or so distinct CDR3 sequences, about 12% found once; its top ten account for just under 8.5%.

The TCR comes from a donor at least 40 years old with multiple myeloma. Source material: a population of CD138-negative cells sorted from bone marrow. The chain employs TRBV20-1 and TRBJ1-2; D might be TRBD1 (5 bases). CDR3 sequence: CSARDSGVLEYNHGYTF. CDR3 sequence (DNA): TGCAGTGCTAGAGATTCGGGGGTATTGGAGTATAACCATGGCTACACCTTC.